This TCR beta chain was sequenced in a study of cytomegalovirus exposure and HLA in healthy donors. Whole-study results and caveats: It was 150 to 200 TCR beta chains that were listed as cytomegalovirus-associated.

Remarks on this clone: Its target is not known.

The germline V gene encodes CDR1 MRHNA and CDR2 SNTAGT. The CDR3 totals 17 residues. The trim removed 3 bases at V and 6 bases at J, leaving 11 bases unmatched. It was with 60 Vbeta and 13 Jbeta primers that the PCR ran. Produced via immunoSEQ multiplex PCR; TCRdb's table is partial and in-frame only. The data hold some 160,000 clones, with approximately 80% observed a single time. The sequence derives from a male donor in good health and CMV-seropositive. The sequenced sample consisted of PBMCs. The rearrangement links TRBV6-4 to TRBJ2-1; TRBD2 agrees at 10 bases. The CDR3 spells CASSDLPAGGPFNEQFF. The CDR3 nucleotides are TGTGCCAGCAGTGATCTGCCAGCGGGAGGGCCCTTCAATGAGCAGTTCTTC.